Presented here are 8 T cell receptor beta chains from one specimen sequenced in a study of blood T cell repertoires in COVID-19. Repertoires were generated with immunoSEQ multiplex PCR, while TCRdb's copy carries only in-frame clones and drops some. The table has 200,000 to 250,000 clones, about 87% seen once. Sequences were obtained from PBMCs or T cells enriched from blood (not recorded which). The receptors derive from a man between 25 and 39 years old who had recovered from COVID-19.

The chain employs TRBV10-1 and TRBJ2-3; possibly TRBD1 for D (6 bases). The CDR3 loop spans 15 amino acids. From germline, CDR1 is WNHNN and CDR2 SYGVQD (reference sequence). Trimming removed 1 base at V and 5 bases at J, with 13 bases between. The CDR3 is CASSELAGVVDTQYF. CDR3 sequence (DNA): TGCGCCAGCAGTGAGTTGGCAGGGGTGGTAGATACGCAGTATTTT.

The rearrangement links TRBV30 to TRBJ2-5; TRBD2 is a possible D gene (7 bases). Trimming took off 4 bases at V and 5 bases at J, with 17 bases between the two ends. The CDR3 is 14 residues long. Germline V gene lookup returns CDR1 GTSNPN and CDR2 SVGIG (reference sequence). CDR3: CAWIRRGGAETQYF. CDR3 DNA sequence: TGTGCCTGGATCAGGAGGGGGGGGGCGGAGACCCAGTACTTC.

The chain employs TRBV30 and TRBJ1-1, with TRBD1 identical over 10 bases. Germline V gene sequence: CDR1 GTSNPN, CDR2 SVGIG (reference sequence). The CDR3 runs to 14 residues. The V and J ends lost 1 base and 6 bases, in that order; junction bases with no gene match: 5. In DNA, the CDR3 is TGTGCCTGGAGTGGTTGGGACAGGGGACCTGAAGCTTTCTTT. Amino acids: CAWSGWDRGPEAFF.

This chain uses TRBV14 with TRBJ1-1, with 10 bases fitting TRBD1. CDR3 length equals 16 residues. Germline loops: CDR1 SGHDN, CDR2 FVKESK. V lost 3 bases and J lost 1; bases outside the gene matches: 5. The CDR3 bases are TGTGCCAGCAGCCAGCGTTGGACAGGGGGGAACACTGAAGCTTTCTTT. Encoded protein: CASSQRWTGGNTEAFF. The variable domain in full, with the rest retrieved from reference TRBV14 and TRBJ1-1, is EAGVTQFPSHSVIEKGQTVTLRCDPISGHDNLYWYRRVMGKEIKFLLHFVKESKQDESGMPNNRFLAERTGGTYSTLKVQPAELEDSGVYFCASSQRWTGGNTEAFFGQGTRLTVV.

This clone was recorded once. The chain recombines TRBV3-1 (or the pseudogene TRBV3-2) with TRBJ2-3; no clear D gene. Per the germline V gene, CDR1 is LGHDT and CDR2 is YNNKEL (reference sequence). The CDR3 is 15 amino acids. Trimming removed 0 bases at V and 1 base at J, with 8 bases between. The CDR3 sequence: CASSQDRARTDTQYF. Here the CDR3 DNA reads TGTGCCAGCAGCCAAGATCGCGCTCGCACAGATACGCAGTATTTT.

This chain joins TRBV7-9 and TRBJ1-1; D gene uncertain. With 3 bases removed from V and 3 bases from J, the gap between germline ends came to 11 bases. This CDR3 contains 14 residues. Germline assignment: CDR1 SEHNR and CDR2 FQNEAQ (reference sequence). This CDR3 is CASSLSGAYTEAFF. CDR3 bases: TGTGCCAGCAGCTTGTCGGGAGCGTACACTGAAGCTTTCTTT.

The V call is TRBV27, the J call TRBJ1-1, with D perhaps TRBD1 (6 bases). This CDR3 contains 18 residues. Trimming cost V 1 base and J 4 bases, with 22 bases left between them. Looked up from germline, CDR1 is MNHEY and CDR2 is SMNVEV (reference sequence). This CDR3 reads CASSLLSGEGTWGTEAFF. As DNA, the CDR3 is TGTGCCAGCAGTTTATTATCAGGGGAGGGTACGTGGGGCACTGAAGCTTTCTTT.

CDR3 region: CASSRGSGTGGNQPQHF. Here the CDR3 DNA reads TGTGCCAGCAGCCGCGGATCCGGGACAGGGGGCAATCAGCCCCAGCATTTT. V usage is TRBV7-2 and J usage is TRBJ1-5, with 10 bases that match TRBD1. Trimming at V came to 5 bases and at J to 2 bases, leaving 9 bases not matched to a gene. Germline values: CDR1 SGHTA, CDR2 FQGNSA. CDR3 length: 17 amino acids.